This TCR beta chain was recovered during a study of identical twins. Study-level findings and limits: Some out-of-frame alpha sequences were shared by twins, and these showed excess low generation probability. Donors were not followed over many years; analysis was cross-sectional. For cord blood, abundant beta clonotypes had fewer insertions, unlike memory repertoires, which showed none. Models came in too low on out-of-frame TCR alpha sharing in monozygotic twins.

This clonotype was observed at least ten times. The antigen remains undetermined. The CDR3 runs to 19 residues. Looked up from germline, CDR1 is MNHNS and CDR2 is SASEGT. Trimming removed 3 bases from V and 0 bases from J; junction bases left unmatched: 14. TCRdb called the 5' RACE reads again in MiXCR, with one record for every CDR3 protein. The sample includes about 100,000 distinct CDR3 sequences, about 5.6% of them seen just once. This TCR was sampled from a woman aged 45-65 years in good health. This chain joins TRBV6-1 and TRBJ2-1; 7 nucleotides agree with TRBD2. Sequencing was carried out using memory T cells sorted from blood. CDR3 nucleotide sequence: TGTGCCAGCAGTGAGCGGGAAGCGGGGAGCATTAGCTCCTACAATGAGCAGTTCTTC. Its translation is CASSEREAGSISSYNEQFF.